The present T cell receptor (beta chain) was sequenced within a study of blood T cell repertoires in COVID-19. As for the study in general: The study drew acute and convalescent COVID-19 samples from the United States, Italy and Spain. PBMCs, B-cell-depleted T cells, or T cells provided the cDNA or gDNA that made up the material.

V was shortened by 0 bases and J by 1 base, with 9 bases between the two germline ends. CDR3 length: 15 amino acids. The V gene's germline CDR1 is MNHEY and CDR2 SMNVEV (reference sequence). Methods used by the authors: From reference gene primer amplification, estimates of nucleated cell counts were derived. Profiled with immunoSEQ multiplex PCR; TCRdb holds only in-frame clones, not every one. The V and J calls and clone size come from that table; D and trimming were worked out from the DNA. This sample carries 100,000 to 150,000 clones, under 80% of them seen once, and the ten largest clones take 2.3%.

This receptor was taken from a man aged 65 to 79 with acute or convalescent COVID-19. This rearrangement joins TRBV27 to TRBJ1-1; D perhaps matches TRBD1 (6 bases). The material sequenced was peripheral blood. The CDR3 is CASSLSKTGNTEAFF. CDR3 bases: TGTGCCAGCAGTTTATCCAAGACAGGGAACACTGAAGCTTTCTTT.